Following are 14 T cell receptor beta chains from one sample sequenced in a study of graft-versus-host responses after intestinal transplantation. These receptors are not linked to any known antigen. Produced via immunoSEQ multiplex PCR; TCRdb's table is partial and in-frame only. The repertoire holds tens of thousands of clones, with roughly 91% as singletons. The starting material was unstimulated CD8+ T cells sorted from spleen or lymph node cells, obtained before intestinal transplant. These receptors were taken from a human donor who received an intestinal transplant.

CDR3 residues: CASSGSTRGVRNTDTQYF. In DNA, the CDR3 is TGTGCCAGCAGCGGTAGCACGCGCGGGGTTAGAAACACAGATACGCAGTATTTT. The rearrangement joins TRBV9 to TRBJ2-3; TRBD2 is a possible D gene (6 bases). The CDR3 has 18 residues. Per germline, CDR1 SGDLS and CDR2 YYNGEE. The ends were cut back, 3 bases at V and 2 bases at J, with 22 bases in the middle.

V usage is TRBV14 and J usage is TRBJ2-5; D is perhaps TRBD1 (6 bases). Germline V gives CDR1 SGHDN, CDR2 FVKESK. The CDR3 totals 15 residues. The V end was cut by 4 bases, the J end by 2 bases, with 14 bases between. The CDR3 sequence: CASSPLHGQQETQYF. In nucleotides, the CDR3 is TGTGCCAGCAGCCCTCTTCACGGACAGCAAGAGACCCAGTACTTC.

The chain joins TRBV7-9 to TRBJ2-5; 7 positions match TRBD1. V gave up 6 bases and J gave up 4 bases; unmatched junction bases: 5. The CDR3 covers 13 residues. The germline CDR1 and CDR2 sequences are SEHNR and FQNEAQ (reference sequence). The CDR3 nucleotides read TGTGCCAGCAGGCCGACAGGGCGAGAGACCCAGTACTTC. Translating gives CASRPTGRETQYF.

J is TRBJ2-3 and V is TRBV9, with 7 bases that match TRBD1. There are 16 residues in the CDR3. V was clipped by 5 bases and J by 2 bases; unmatched bases: 11. The germline V gene encodes CDR1 SGDLS and CDR2 YYNGEE. CDR3 in amino acids: CASRAPDRRFTDTQYF. The CDR3 region has the DNA TGTGCCAGCAGGGCTCCGGACAGGAGATTCACAGATACGCAGTATTTT.

The gene calls are TRBV9 and TRBJ2-2, with TRBD2 matching 8 bases. The CDR3 spans 17 residues. Per germline, CDR1 SGDLS and CDR2 YYNGEE. Trimming took 4 bases from V and 1 from J; bases not matched to a gene: 9. This CDR3 is CASSLLSRGGNTGELFF. Written as DNA, the CDR3 is TGTGCCAGCAGCCTACTAAGTCGGGGGGGGAACACCGGGGAGCTGTTTTTT.

This chain links TRBV27 with TRBJ1-6; D gene unclear. Germline CDR1 MNHEY, CDR2 SMNVEV (reference sequence). The CDR3 has 14 residues. V lost 5 bases and J 6 bases, leaving 11 bases between the germline ends. DNA for the CDR3: TGTGCCAGCAGTGAGGGTACCATTAATTCACCCCTCCACTTT. It yields the protein CASSEGTINSPLHF.

The CDR3 nucleotides read TGTGCCAGCAGCGCCATGGGACAGGGTTTAGGGGATGAGCAGTTCTTC. This translates into CASSAMGQGLGDEQFF. V usage is TRBV9 and J usage is TRBJ2-1; 9 positions agree with TRBD1. The V gene end was trimmed by 3 bases and the J gene end by 8 bases; junction bases not matched to a gene: 12. In germline, CDR1 is SGDLS, CDR2 YYNGEE. CDR3 length: 16 residues.

The chain joins TRBV7-9 to TRBJ2-7, with D perhaps matching TRBD1 (5 bases). From germline, CDR1 is SEHNR and CDR2 FQNEAQ (reference sequence). Between the trimmed V and J ends, which lost 1 base and 2 bases, there was a span of 9 bases. This CDR3 is built from 14 residues. DNA for the CDR3: TGTGCCAGCAGCTTAGGTCAGGGAACCTACGAGCAGTACTTC. Its translation is CASSLGQGTYEQYF.

V and J are TRBV2 and TRBJ2-1, with 8 bases identical to TRBD1. From germline, CDR1 is SNHLY and CDR2 FYNNEI. The length of the CDR3 is 18 residues. Trimming took 0 bases from V and 5 from J; bases not matched to a gene: 12. DNA of the CDR3: TGTGCCAGCAGTGAAGCTCCCGGACAGGGTCGAGGGGACAATGAGCAGTTCTTC. As protein: CASSEAPGQGRGDNEQFF. The full variable domain, completed using reference TRBV2 and TRBJ2-1, is EPEVTQTPSHQVTQMGQEVILRCVPISNHLYFYWYRQILGQKVEFLVSFYNNEISEKSEIFDDQFSVERPDGSNFTLKIRSTKLEDSAMYFCASSEAPGQGRGDNEQFFGPGTRLTVL.

The chain uses TRBV11-3 and TRBJ1-1; 9 nucleotides align to TRBD1. Looked up from germline, CDR1 is SGHNT and CDR2 is YENEEA. The CDR3 has 16 amino acids. V was pared by 5 bases and J by 1 base, with 8 bases of the junction left unmatched. The CDR3 DNA follows: TGTGCCAGCAGCCCGAGGGACAGGGACCGGAACACTGAAGCTTTCTTT. The encoded protein is CASSPRDRDRNTEAFF.

The chain has TRBV2 and TRBJ1-6; 7 bases agree with TRBD1. Germline CDR1 is SNHLY and CDR2 is FYNNEI. The CDR3 spans 15 residues. V trimming: 6 bases; J trimming: 5 bases; junction bases outside the gene matches: 7. The CDR3 protein is CASSRDSWNNSPLHF. CDR3 sequence (DNA): TGTGCCAGCAGCCGGGACAGTTGGAATAATTCACCCCTCCACTTT.

The chain joins TRBV7-9 to TRBJ2-7, with TRBD1 matching 7 bases. CDR1 and CDR2 (germline): SEHNR, FQNEAQ (reference sequence). This CDR3 has 13 amino acids. Trimming took 5 bases from V and 2 from J; bases not matched to a gene: 3. The CDR3 bases are TGTGCCAGCAGCCCGGGACAGACCTACGAGCAGTACTTC. Its translation is CASSPGQTYEQYF.

CDR3 sequence (DNA): TGCGCCAGCAGCACGCTAGCGGGGGGCTACAATGAGCAGTTCTTC. The encoded protein is CASSTLAGGYNEQFF. The chain carries TRBV4-3 and TRBJ2-1, with 11 nucleotides matching TRBD2. CDR3 length: 15 amino acids. CDR1 is LGHNA, CDR2 YSLEER, per germline. After removal of 5 bases from V and 3 bases from J, the junction contained 3 bases not matched to a gene.

The rearrangement joins TRBV10-3 to TRBJ1-2; D might be TRBD1 (6 bases). V was pared by 10 bases and J by 7 bases, with 25 bases between. Germline V CDR1 and CDR2: ENHRY, SYGVKD. The CDR3 spans 15 residues. For the CDR3, the DNA is TGTGCCAGCAACCAGGGGATCGACAGTCTCCTTGGCTACACCTTC. Translated, it gives CASNQGIDSLLGYTF.